Listed below are T cell receptor beta chains from one sample, sequenced in a study of shared clonotypes between healthy human individuals. Profiling relied on immunoSEQ multiplex PCR, and the TCRdb table lists in-frame clones only, not all of them. Here the sample spans roughly 2.4 million clones, about 94% being singletons. Input material: naive CD4+ T cells sorted from blood. The receptor source for this set is a man aged 18 to 29 in good health. CDR3s include the opening cysteine and the closing phenylalanine or tryptophan. D genes are given only for firm matches. Expanded clones get a size class; other rows say once, few or many, or leave the size out.

j_call,clone_size,cdr3_length,d_call,v_call,cdr3_aa,cdr3_nt
TRBJ2-6,.,14,.,TRBV6-4,CASSERVGANVLTF,TGTGCCAGCAGTGAGAGGGTAGGGGCCAACGTCCTGACTTTC
TRBJ1-5,.,13,.,TRBV7-2,CASSFTDNQPQHF,TGTGCCAGCAGCTTTACAGACAATCAGCCCCAGCATTTT
TRBJ2-1,.,16,.,TRBV6-6,CASSQGGGRVENEQFF,TGTGCCAGCAGTCAGGGAGGGGGGCGCGTAGAAAATGAGCAGTTCTTC
TRBJ2-1,.,18,TRBD1,TRBV29-1,CSVEGLDRGFLKWDEQFF,TGCAGCGTTGAAGGTTTGGACAGGGGTTTTTTGAAGTGGGATGAGCAGTTCTTC
TRBJ1-6,few,15,TRBD1,TRBV25-1,CASSARTGRYSPLHF,TGTGCCAGCAGTGCCCGGACAGGGCGTTATTCACCCCTCCACTTT
TRBJ1-2,.,15,TRBD1,TRBV5-1,CASSPETGGNYGYTF,TGCGCCAGCAGCCCAGAGACAGGGGGTAACTATGGCTACACCTTC
TRBJ1-2,.,14,.,TRBV11-2,CASSAQDKAYGYTF,TGTGCCAGCAGCGCGCAGGACAAGGCCTATGGCTACACCTTC
TRBJ2-7,once,16,.,TRBV10-3,CAISESIAMGPYEQYF,TGTGCCATCAGTGAGTCAATCGCAATGGGGCCCTACGAGCAGTACTTC
TRBJ1-1,.,13,.,TRBV7-2,CASSSPSASEAFF,TGTGCCAGCAGCTCCCCGTCGGCCTCTGAAGCTTTCTTT
TRBJ2-3,.,11,.,TRBV6-1,CASRATDTQYF,TGTGCCAGCAGAGCCACAGATACGCAGTATTTT
TRBJ1-5,.,15,.,TRBV5-1,CASSLAGYSNQPQHF,TGCGCCAGCAGCTTGGCAGGGTATAGCAATCAGCCCCAGCATTTT
TRBJ1-2,.,14,.,TRBV19,CASSIGDGPYGYTF,TGTGCCAGTAGTATAGGGGACGGTCCCTATGGCTACACCTTC
TRBJ2-3,.,13,.,TRBV29-1,CSVVGRLTDTQYF,TGCAGCGTTGTGGGCAGACTAACAGATACGCAGTATTTT
TRBJ1-2,few,16,.,TRBV18,CASSPNWQSPLSGYTF,TGTGCCAGCTCACCTAATTGGCAGTCCCCCTTGTCGGGATACACCTTC
TRBJ1-2,.,14,.,TRBV5-4,CASSADSRNYGYTF,TGTGCCAGCAGCGCTGACAGCCGGAACTATGGCTACACCTTC
TRBJ1-6,.,15,.,TRBV27,CASSLSGGLNSPLHF,TGTGCCAGCAGTTTATCGGGCGGTCTTAATTCACCCCTCCACTTT
TRBJ1-2,.,14,.,TRBV4-1,CASSQGHSTSGYTF,TGCGCCAGCAGCCAAGGGCATAGTACGAGCGGCTACACCTTC
TRBJ1-4,.,18,.,TRBV5-3,CARSSSDTVIRFNEKLFF,TGTGCCAGAAGCTCGTCGGACACGGTCATCCGGTTTAATGAAAAACTGTTTTTT
TRBJ1-5,.,14,.,TRBV5-8,CASSWTVGSQPQHF,TGTGCCAGCAGCTGGACTGTGGGGTCCCAGCCCCAGCATTTT
TRBJ2-7,.,13,.,TRBV5-1,CASSVDGSYEQYF,TGCGCCAGCAGCGTTGACGGATCCTACGAGCAGTACTTC
TRBJ2-5,.,16,TRBD1,TRBV5-1,CASSLAAGGRQETQYF,TGCGCCAGCAGCTTGGCGGCAGGGGGCAGGCAAGAGACCCAGTACTTC
TRBJ2-1,.,16,TRBD2,TRBV5-4,CASSLDLTSGYNEQFF,TGTGCCAGCAGCTTGGATCTGACTAGCGGCTACAATGAGCAGTTCTTC
TRBJ1-4,.,18,.,TRBV21-1,CASSRRPGTGRWNEKLFF,TGTGCCAGCAGCAGGCGACCCGGGACAGGGAGATGGAATGAAAAACTGTTTTTT
TRBJ1-5,few,15,TRBD1,TRBV19,CASSSDRGYNQPQHF,TGTGCCAGTAGTTCGGACAGGGGGTACAATCAGCCCCAGCATTTT
TRBJ2-2,once,15,.,TRBV10-3,CATRGGMANTGELFF,TGTGCCACCAGAGGTGGGATGGCGAACACCGGGGAGCTGTTTTTT
TRBJ1-2,.,13,TRBD1,TRBV6-1,CASSEDRLYGYTF,TGTGCCAGCAGTGAGGACAGGCTCTATGGCTACACCTTC
TRBJ1-1,.,16,.,TRBV28,CASSLAARAMNTEAFF,TGTGCCAGCAGTTTAGCCGCCAGGGCGATGAACACTGAAGCTTTCTTT
TRBJ1-3,.,16,.,TRBV9,CASSVGGLSSGNTIYF,TGTGCCAGCAGCGTCGGGGGATTAAGCTCTGGAAACACCATATATTTT
TRBJ1-4,.,15,.,TRBV7-2,CASSPSRALNEKLFF,TGTGCCAGCAGCCCTTCCCGGGCCCTCAATGAAAAACTGTTTTTT
TRBJ2-7,.,16,TRBD2,TRBV19,CASSILSGTSEAEQYF,TGTGCCAGTAGTATTCTCTCCGGGACTAGCGAAGCCGAGCAGTACTTC
TRBJ2-1,.,15,TRBD1,TRBV7-2,CASSSPGQGHNEQFF,TGTGCCAGCAGCTCACCGGGACAGGGTCACAATGAGCAGTTCTTC
TRBJ1-1,.,14,.,TRBV30,CAWGTDFSNTEAFF,TGTGCCTGGGGCACTGACTTTTCGAACACTGAAGCTTTCTTT
TRBJ2-3,.,13,.,TRBV18,CASSPGLTDTQYF,TGTGCCAGCTCACCTGGTCTCACAGATACGCAGTATTTT
TRBJ1-1,.,18,.,TRBV25-1,CASSDPGLPKGWDTEAFF,TGTGCCAGCAGTGATCCGGGACTCCCTAAAGGTTGGGACACTGAAGCTTTCTTT
TRBJ2-5,.,13,TRBD2,TRBV30,CAWRASGAETQYF,TGTGCCTGGAGGGCTAGCGGTGCGGAGACCCAGTACTTC
TRBJ2-3,once,17,.,TRBV30,CAWSSPKGVGSTDTQYF,TGTGCCTGGAGTTCCCCAAAGGGCGTCGGATCCACAGATACGCAGTATTTT
TRBJ1-2,.,14,.,TRBV2,CASSDEAMSGGYTF,TGTGCCAGCAGCGACGAAGCCATGTCCGGTGGCTACACCTTC
TRBJ2-7,.,17,.,TRBV12-5,CASGLAPVLEGTNEQYF,TGTGCTAGTGGTTTGGCTCCTGTTTTAGAGGGAACCAACGAGCAGTACTTC
TRBJ1-6,.,16,TRBD1,TRBV19,CASSIQGTEGSSPLHF,TGTGCCAGTAGTATTCAAGGGACAGAGGGAAGCTCACCCCTCCACTTT
TRBJ2-4,.,14,TRBD1,TRBV6-1,CASSEQGAKNIQYF,TGTGCCAGCAGCGAACAGGGGGCCAAAAACATTCAGTACTTC
TRBJ1-1,.,15,TRBD1,TRBV10-3,CAISESDRGNTEAFF,TGTGCCATCAGTGAGTCGGACAGGGGGAACACTGAAGCTTTCTTT
TRBJ1-2,.,16,TRBD1,TRBV2,CASTSTSGGANYGYTF,TGTGCCAGCACCTCTACCTCAGGGGGCGCGAACTATGGCTACACCTTC
TRBJ1-4,.,17,TRBD1,TRBV5-1,CASSLGQARATNEKLFF,TGCGCCAGCAGCTTAGGACAGGCGCGGGCAACTAATGAAAAACTGTTTTTT
TRBJ2-3,.,13,.,TRBV14,CASSQVLTGTQYF,TGTGCCAGCAGCCAAGTCCTAACAGGAACGCAGTATTTT
TRBJ1-1,.,14,.,TRBV7-6,CASSSSCVSIGAFF,TGTGCCAGCAGCTCCTCCTGCGTTAGTATAGGAGCTTTCTTT
TRBJ1-2,.,14,.,TRBV5-6,CASSFQGTNYGYTF,TGTGCCAGCAGCTTTCAGGGAACCAACTATGGCTACACCTTC
TRBJ1-1,once,15,TRBD1,TRBV9,CASSAPQGAISEAFF,TGTGCCAGCAGCGCGCCACAGGGGGCGATATCTGAAGCTTTCTTT
TRBJ2-7,once,13,.,TRBV15,CATSREGNYEQYF,TGTGCCACCAGCAGAGAGGGGAACTACGAGCAGTACTTC
TRBJ1-2,once,13,.,TRBV6-6,CASSYGGLGGYTF,TGTGCCAGCAGTTATGGGGGGCTGGGTGGCTACACCTTC
TRBJ2-1,.,14,TRBD2,TRBV5-1,CASSLVTSSHEQFF,TGCGCCAGCAGCTTGGTGACTAGCAGCCATGAGCAGTTCTTC
TRBJ2-1,once,11,.,TRBV7-9,CASSPTDEQFF,TGTGCCAGCAGCCCCACAGATGAGCAGTTCTTC
TRBJ2-3,.,13,.,TRBV28,CASGAGPTDTQYF,TGTGCCAGCGGAGCAGGGCCCACAGATACGCAGTATTTT
TRBJ2-5,few,13,.,TRBV7-6,CASSLATWETQYF,TGTGCCAGCAGCTTAGCAACGTGGGAGACCCAGTACTTC